Listed here is a single T cell receptor beta chain. This specimen belongs to a study of blood T cell repertoires in COVID-19. Study-wide context: Samples taken during acute and convalescent COVID-19 were collected in the United States, Italy and Spain. T cells, B-cell-depleted T cells, or PBMCs provided the cDNA or gDNA that served as material.

In the original workflow: Nucleated cell counts were estimated from reference gene primer amplification. Measured with immunoSEQ multiplex PCR; TCRdb has only the in-frame clones, and not every one. V and J calls and clone size are copied from that table; D and trimming were computed from the DNA. The sample lists 70,000 to 90,000 clones, 88% occurring once. The sequence was collected from a man in his forties or fifties with acute or convalescent COVID-19. The sequenced sample consisted of peripheral blood.

The CDR3 reads CSASGRSYEQYF. The CDR3 nucleotides read TGCAGTGCTAGTGGCAGAAGCTACGAGCAGTACTTC. The chain couples TRBV20-1 to TRBJ2-7; D not certain. Germline V gives CDR1 DFQATT, CDR2 SNEGSKA (reference sequence). The CDR3 sequence is 12 residues long. Trimming shortened V by 3 bases and J by 3 bases, and 9 bases separated the two germline ends.